Each of the 24 T cell receptor beta chains below was sequenced from the same sample in a study of blood T cell repertoires in COVID-19. Clones were read by immunoSEQ multiplex PCR, and TCRdb kept only the in-frame ones, dropping some. The sample holds over 85,000 clones, 70% to 90% seen once. The sequenced sample consisted of peripheral blood. These receptors all stem from a human donor with COVID-19, enrolled during active disease. The donor label of this sample is uncertain.

V and J are TRBV12-3 or TRBV12-4 and TRBJ1-1, with 7 bases that match TRBD1. V shed 7 bases and J 5 bases; nucleotides not matched to a gene: 7. The CDR3 has 13 residues. This CDR3 reads CASNSIRGTEAFF. CDR3 nucleotides: TGTGCCAGCAACTCGATCAGGGGGACTGAAGCTTTCTTT.

V gene TRBV27 combines with J gene TRBJ2-3, with D perhaps TRBD1 (5 bases). CDR1 is MNHEY and CDR2 is SMNVEV in the germline V gene (reference sequence). The V end was cut by 4 bases, the J end by 5 bases, with 13 bases between. CDR3 length equals 14 residues. The CDR3: CASSSRVPRDTQYF. CDR3 sequence (DNA): TGTGCCAGCAGTTCCAGGGTTCCGAGAGATACGCAGTATTTT.

The chain combines TRBV12-5 with TRBJ1-1; tentatively, D is TRBD1 (6 bases). CDR1 is LGHNT and CDR2 is FRNRAP in the germline V gene. This CDR3 has 15 amino acids. V lost 7 bases to trimming and J lost 1 base, with 16 bases between them. The CDR3 here is CASALGAGRNTEAFF. In DNA form, the CDR3 reads TGTGCTAGTGCCCTGGGGGCGGGTCGGAACACTGAAGCTTTCTTT.

J is TRBJ2-2 and V is TRBV6-1; D possibly corresponds to TRBD1 (6 bases). This CDR3 region has 16 residues. With 6 bases removed from V and 6 bases from J, the gap between germline ends came to 20 bases. Germline V gene lookup returns CDR1 MNHNS and CDR2 SASEGT. CDR3 sequence reads: CASSERTVSASGELFF. Here the CDR3 DNA reads TGTGCCAGCAGCGAAAGGACAGTCAGCGCCTCCGGGGAGCTGTTTTTT.

This clone was detected only once. The genes are TRBV6-5 and TRBJ1-5; D remains ambiguous. Looked up from germline, CDR1 is MNHEY and CDR2 is SVGAGI. Trimming pared 4 bases from V and 4 bases from J, leaving 8 bases between. The CDR3 runs to 13 residues. CDR3 residues: CASSLGFNQPQHF. Here the CDR3 DNA reads TGTGCCAGCAGTTTGGGCTTTAATCAGCCCCAGCATTTT.

The chain combines TRBV16 with TRBJ1-6; no definite D call. This CDR3 contains 13 residues. Trimming took 7 bases from V and 7 from J, leaving 11 bases between them. CDR1 KGHSY and CDR2 FQNENV come from the germline V gene. The CDR3 bases are TGTGCCAGCAATATTTATCCGAATTCACCCCTCCACTTT. It yields the protein CASNIYPNSPLHF.

The rearrangement joins TRBV29-1 to TRBJ1-6; 8 bases map to TRBD1. This CDR3 has 13 residues. Germline CDR1 SQVTM, CDR2 ANQGSEA. Trimming at V came to 6 bases and at J to 8 bases, leaving 6 bases not matched to a gene. In DNA, the CDR3 is TGCAGCGTCCGCAGGGGGCTTGATTCACCCCTCCACTTT. The encoded protein is CSVRRGLDSPLHF.

This chain uses TRBV18 with TRBJ2-1, with 7 bases aligning to TRBD1. The V and J ends lost 4 bases and 1 base, in that order; junction bases with no gene match: 16. The CDR3 length is 19 residues. CDR1 is KGHSH and CDR2 is LQKENI in the germline V gene. DNA of the CDR3: TGTGCCAGCTCACGGAATCCGGGACAGCCGCCTTTTTCCTACAATGAGCAGTTCTTC. Encoded protein: CASSRNPGQPPFSYNEQFF.

The chain recombines TRBV19 with TRBJ2-1; D gene ambiguous. This CDR3 has 13 amino acids. From germline, CDR1 is LNHDA and CDR2 SQIVND (reference sequence). V gave up 7 bases and J gave up 5 bases, with 12 bases separating them. DNA of the CDR3: TGTGCCAGTAAAAAGCTAGTAGACAATGAGCAGTTCTTC. This sequence encodes CASKKLVDNEQFF.

The chain joins TRBV6-2 or TRBV6-3 to TRBJ2-3; perhaps TRBD2 as D (6 bases). Germline V gene sequence: CDR1 MNHEY, CDR2 SVGEGT. The CDR3 covers 13 residues. The germline V and J ends were trimmed by 5 bases and 10 bases, with 16 bases remaining between them. CDR3 region: CASSPPGPGAQYF. The CDR3 bases are TGTGCCAGCAGTCCCCCCGGCCCGGGAGCGCAGTATTTT.

This chain connects TRBV7-9 to TRBJ2-1; the match to TRBD2 covers 14 bases. Germline lookup yields CDR1 SEHNR and CDR2 FQNEAQ (reference sequence). Trimming removed 5 bases from V and 7 bases from J; junction bases left unmatched: 10. The CDR3 runs 17 residues. The CDR3 sequence is CASSTGTSGSSPNEQFF. In nucleotides, the CDR3 is TGTGCCAGCAGCACAGGGACTAGCGGGAGTTCCCCTAATGAGCAGTTCTTC.

The genes are TRBV19 and TRBJ1-1; 7 positions match TRBD1. V dropped 5 bases and J dropped 5; count of bases not matched to a gene: 8. The V gene's germline CDR1 is LNHDA and CDR2 SQIVND (reference sequence). The CDR3 length is 14 residues. The CDR3 loop is CASSEGAGGTEAFF. The CDR3 region has the DNA TGTGCCAGTAGTGAGGGGGCGGGAGGGACTGAAGCTTTCTTT.

V usage is TRBV9 and J usage is TRBJ1-2; no definite D call. CDR1 SGDLS and CDR2 YYNGEE come from the germline V gene. This CDR3 comprises 15 residues. V lost 4 bases and J 8 bases, leaving 21 bases between the germline ends. The CDR3 coding sequence is TGTGCCAGCAGCACCAACACAGACCCTCTGATAGGCTACACCTTC. Protein product: CASSTNTDPLIGYTF.

The chain uses TRBV4-2 and TRBJ1-3; 7 nucleotides line up with TRBD1. The CDR3 consists of 15 residues. J gave up 0 bases and V 1 base, and 0 bases lay outside the gene matches. CDR1 and CDR2 (germline): LGHNA, YNFKEQ. The CDR3 region has the DNA TGTGCCAGCAGCCAAGCAGGGGGCTCTGGAAACACCATATATTTT. Translated, it gives CASSQAGGSGNTIYF.

The chain has TRBV25-1 and TRBJ1-1; D is undetermined. The CDR3 loop spans 14 amino acids. CDR1 and CDR2 from the germline V gene are MGHDK and SYGVNS. V lost 5 bases, J lost 4 bases, and 14 bases lay in between. In DNA form, the CDR3 reads TGTGCCAGCAGTCAGGAGGGCCGTGGCACTGAAGCTTTCTTT. Translation gives CASSQEGRGTEAFF.

The chain combines TRBV7-3 with TRBJ1-1; 8 bases are a match to TRBD1. The CDR3 covers 14 residues. Germline V gene sequence: CDR1 SGHTA, CDR2 FQGTGA. The ends lost 4 bases at V and 5 bases at J; junction bases unmatched: 6. CDR3 coding DNA: TGTGCCAGCAGCTCTTTAGGACAGGGAACTGAAGCTTTCTTT. Translating gives CASSSLGQGTEAFF. Full variable domain (remainder filled in from reference TRBV7-3 and TRBJ1-1): GAGVSQTPSNKVTEKGKYVELRCDPISGHTALYWYRQSLGQGPEFLIYFQGTGAADDSGLPNDRFFAVRPEGSVSTLKIQRTERGDSAVYLCASSSLGQGTEAFFGQGTRLTVV.

The J gene is TRBJ1-5, the V gene TRBV6-1, with 9 bases aligning to TRBD1. Germline assignment: CDR1 MNHNS and CDR2 SASEGT. The V and J ends lost 2 bases and 5 bases, in that order; junction bases with no gene match: 4. The CDR3 consists of 15 residues. The CDR3 DNA sequence: TGTGCCAGCAGTGAATGGGACAGGGCCTATCAGCCCCAGCATTTT. Protein product: CASSEWDRAYQPQHF.

CDR3 in amino acids: CASSLQGMNTEAFF. CDR3 coding DNA: TGTGCCAGCAGCTTACAGGGTATGAACACTGAAGCTTTCTTT. The chain is built from TRBV7-9 and TRBJ1-1; maybe TRBD1 (5 bases). The CDR3 runs to 14 residues. Deletions cut 2 bases from V and 0 bases from J, with 7 bases between. CDR1 is SEHNR, CDR2 FQNEAQ, per germline (reference sequence). The entire variable domain, with the rest obtained from reference TRBV7-9 and TRBJ1-1, is as follows: DTGVSQNPRHKITKRGQNVTFRCDPISEHNRLYWYRQTLGQGPEFLTYFQNEAQLEKSRLLSDRFSAERPKGSFSTLEIQRTEQGDSAMYLCASSLQGMNTEAFFGQGTRLTVV.

The V and J genes are TRBV11-3 and TRBJ2-1; 9 positions agree with TRBD2. This CDR3 has 14 residues. Losses at the gene ends were 5 bases for V and 6 bases for J; bases not matched to a gene: 5. The germline gives CDR1 SGHNT, CDR2 YENEEA. CDR3 loop: CASSLSGRTNEQFF. CDR3 sequence (DNA): TGTGCCAGCAGCCTTAGCGGGAGAACCAATGAGCAGTTCTTC.

The J gene is TRBJ1-2, the V gene TRBV27; 9 bases match TRBD1. Germline V gene lookup returns CDR1 MNHEY and CDR2 SMNVEV (reference sequence). The CDR3 consists of 14 residues. J was trimmed by 7 bases and V by 5 bases; bases with no gene match: 8. CDR3 amino acids: CASSTLQGAAGYTF. CDR3 coding DNA: TGTGCCAGCAGTACCCTACAGGGGGCGGCTGGCTACACCTTC.

The V and J genes are TRBV28 and TRBJ1-5; 10 positions match TRBD1. V shed 4 bases, J shed 7 bases, and the junction held 4 bases outside the gene matches. CDR1 is MDHEN, CDR2 SYDVKM, per germline. The CDR3 runs to 14 residues. The CDR3 DNA sequence: TGTGCCAGCAGTTCAGGACAGGGGGAACAGCCCCAGCATTTT. It is translated as CASSSGQGEQPQHF.

V gene TRBV5-8 combines with J gene TRBJ2-1, with 8 bases identical to TRBD2. V lost 4 bases and J lost 2; bases outside the gene matches: 5. The CDR3 loop spans 15 amino acids. Germline V gives CDR1 SGHTS, CDR2 YDEGEE. The CDR3: CASSPGLGTYNEQFF. Here the CDR3 DNA reads TGTGCCAGCAGCCCGGGACTAGGTACCTACAATGAGCAGTTCTTC.

The chain recombines TRBV16 with TRBJ2-7; 7 positions agree with TRBD1. The CDR3 runs to 13 residues. Trimming removed 4 bases from V and 4 bases from J; junction bases left unmatched: 4. Germline-derived CDR1 and CDR2 are KGHSY and FQNENV. The CDR3 DNA reads as TGTGCCAGCAGCCTTGGACAGGTATACGAGCAGTACTTC. This translates into CASSLGQVYEQYF.

The rearrangement links TRBV28 to TRBJ2-1; possibly TRBD2 for D (6 bases). Germline V gene sequence: CDR1 MDHEN, CDR2 SYDVKM. This CDR3 is 14 amino acids long. The V end lost 4 bases, the J end lost 6 bases, and 13 bases lay between the germline ends. The CDR3 loop is CASSSGGPTNEQFF. In DNA, the CDR3 is TGTGCCAGCAGTTCCGGGGGTCCCACCAATGAGCAGTTCTTC. Combining the CDR3 with reference TRBV28 and TRBJ2-1 gives the whole variable domain DVKVTQSSRYLVKRTGEKVFLECVQDMDHENMFWYRQDPGLGLRLIYFSYDVKMKEKGDIPEGYSVSREKKERFSLILESASTNQTSMYLCASSSGGPTNEQFFGPGTRLTVL.